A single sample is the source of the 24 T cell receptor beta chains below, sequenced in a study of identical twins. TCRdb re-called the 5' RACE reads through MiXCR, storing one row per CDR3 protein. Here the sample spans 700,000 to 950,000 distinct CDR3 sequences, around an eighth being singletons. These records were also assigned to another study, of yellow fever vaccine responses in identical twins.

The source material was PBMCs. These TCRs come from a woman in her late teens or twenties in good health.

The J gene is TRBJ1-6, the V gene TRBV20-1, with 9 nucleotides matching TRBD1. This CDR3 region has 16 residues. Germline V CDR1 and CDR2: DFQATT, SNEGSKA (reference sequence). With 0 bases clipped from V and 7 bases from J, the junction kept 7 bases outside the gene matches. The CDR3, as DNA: TGCAGTGCTAGAGATTGGGTAGGACAGGGGAATTCACCCCTCCACTTT. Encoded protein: CSARDWVGQGNSPLHF.

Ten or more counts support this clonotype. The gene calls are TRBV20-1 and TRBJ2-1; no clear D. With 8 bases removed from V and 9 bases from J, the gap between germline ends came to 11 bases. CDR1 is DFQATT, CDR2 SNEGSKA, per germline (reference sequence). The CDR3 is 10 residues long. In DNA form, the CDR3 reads TGCAGTCCACTCCCTCGTGAGCAGTTCTTC. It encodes CSPLPREQFF.

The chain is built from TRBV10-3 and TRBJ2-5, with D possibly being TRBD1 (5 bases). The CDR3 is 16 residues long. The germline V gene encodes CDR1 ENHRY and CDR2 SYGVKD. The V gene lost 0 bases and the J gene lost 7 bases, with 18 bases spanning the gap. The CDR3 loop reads CAISESEVRAPRTQYF. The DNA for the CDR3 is TGTGCCATCAGTGAGTCAGAGGTCAGGGCCCCTCGGACCCAGTACTTC.

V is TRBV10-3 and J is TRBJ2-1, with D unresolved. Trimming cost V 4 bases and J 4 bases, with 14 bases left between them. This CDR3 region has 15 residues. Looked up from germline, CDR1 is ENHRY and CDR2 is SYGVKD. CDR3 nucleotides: TGTGCCATCAGTGTGGCAGCAGGAGTATACAATGAGCAGTTCTTC. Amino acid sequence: CAISVAAGVYNEQFF.

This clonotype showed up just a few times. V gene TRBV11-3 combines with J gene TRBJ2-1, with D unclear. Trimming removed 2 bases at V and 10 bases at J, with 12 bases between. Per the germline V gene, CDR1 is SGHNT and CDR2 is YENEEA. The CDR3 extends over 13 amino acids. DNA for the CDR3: TGTGCCAGCAGCTTATTCCTTCTGAAGGAGCAGTTCTTC. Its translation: CASSLFLLKEQFF.

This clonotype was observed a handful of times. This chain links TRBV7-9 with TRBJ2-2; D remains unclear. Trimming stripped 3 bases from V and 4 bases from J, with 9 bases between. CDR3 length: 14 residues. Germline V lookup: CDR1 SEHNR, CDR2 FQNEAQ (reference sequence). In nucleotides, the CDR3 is TGTGCCAGCAGCTTCGGAAGGAGCACCGGGGAGCTGTTTTTT. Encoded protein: CASSFGRSTGELFF.

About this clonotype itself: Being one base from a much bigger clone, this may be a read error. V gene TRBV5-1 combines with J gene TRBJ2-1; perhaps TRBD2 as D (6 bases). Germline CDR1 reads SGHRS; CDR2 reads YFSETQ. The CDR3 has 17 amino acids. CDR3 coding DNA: TGCGCCAGCAGCTTGGTTAGTATCGGGAGCTCCTACAATGAGCAGTTATTC. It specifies CASSLVSIGSSYNEQLF. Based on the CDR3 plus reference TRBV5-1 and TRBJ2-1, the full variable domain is KAGVTQTPRYLIKTRGQQVTLSCSPISGHRSVSWYQQTPGQGLQFLFEYFSETQRNKGNFPGRFSGRQFSNSRSEMNVSTLELGDSALYLCASSLVSIGSSYNEQLFGPGTRLTVL.

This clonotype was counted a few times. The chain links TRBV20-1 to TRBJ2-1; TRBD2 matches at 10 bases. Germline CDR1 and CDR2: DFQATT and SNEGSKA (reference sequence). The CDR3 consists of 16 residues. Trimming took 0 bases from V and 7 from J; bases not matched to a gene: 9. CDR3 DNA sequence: TGCAGTGCTAGAGATGCGAGCGGGAGGGGGAGGAATGAGCAGTTCTTC. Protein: CSARDASGRGRNEQFF.

This CDR3 reads CASSEPTRLDPGQYF. CDR3 coding DNA: TGTGCCAGCAGTGAACCGACAAGACTCGACCCCGGACAGTACTTC. The chain joins TRBV6-1 to TRBJ2-5; D call uncertain. V gave up 2 bases and J gave up 11 bases, with 21 bases separating them. The CDR3 spans 15 residues. Germline-derived CDR1 and CDR2 are MNHNS and SASEGT.

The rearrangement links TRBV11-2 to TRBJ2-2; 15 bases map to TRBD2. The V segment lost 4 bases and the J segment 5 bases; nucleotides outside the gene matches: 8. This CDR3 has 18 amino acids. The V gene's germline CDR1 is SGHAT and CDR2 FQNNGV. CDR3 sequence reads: CASSSGLAGGRKTGELFF. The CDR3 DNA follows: TGTGCCAGCAGCTCGGGACTAGCGGGGGGCAGAAAAACCGGGGAGCTGTTTTTT.

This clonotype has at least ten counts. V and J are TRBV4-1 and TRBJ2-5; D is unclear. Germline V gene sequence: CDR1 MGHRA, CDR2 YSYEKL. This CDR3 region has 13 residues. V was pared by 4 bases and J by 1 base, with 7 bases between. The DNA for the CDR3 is TGCGCCAGCAGCCGATCCGGCCAAGAGACCCAGTACTTC. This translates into CASSRSGQETQYF.

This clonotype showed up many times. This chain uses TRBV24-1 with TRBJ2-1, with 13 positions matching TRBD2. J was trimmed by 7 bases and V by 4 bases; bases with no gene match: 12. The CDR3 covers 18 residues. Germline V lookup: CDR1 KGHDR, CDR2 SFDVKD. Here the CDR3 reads CATSEHTPGTSGKNEQFF. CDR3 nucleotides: TGTGCCACCAGTGAACATACTCCGGGGACTAGCGGGAAAAATGAGCAGTTCTTC.

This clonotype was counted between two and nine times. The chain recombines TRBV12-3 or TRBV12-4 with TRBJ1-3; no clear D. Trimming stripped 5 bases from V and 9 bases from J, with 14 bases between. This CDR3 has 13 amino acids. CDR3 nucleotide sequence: TGTGCCAGCAGTCCCGGACGAGTAACCACCATATATTTT. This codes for CASSPGRVTTIYF.

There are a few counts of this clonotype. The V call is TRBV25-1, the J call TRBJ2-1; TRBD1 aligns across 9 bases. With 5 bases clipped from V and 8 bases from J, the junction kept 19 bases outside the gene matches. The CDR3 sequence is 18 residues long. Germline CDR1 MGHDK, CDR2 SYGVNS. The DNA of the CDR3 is TGTGCCAGCAGTTCACAGTTGAAGGACAGGGGTCTTACTGATGAGCAGTTCTTC. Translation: CASSSQLKDRGLTDEQFF.

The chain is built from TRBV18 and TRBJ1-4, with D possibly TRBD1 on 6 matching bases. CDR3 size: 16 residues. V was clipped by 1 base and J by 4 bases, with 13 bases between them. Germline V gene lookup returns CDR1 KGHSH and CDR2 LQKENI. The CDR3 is CASSPRAGANNEKLFF. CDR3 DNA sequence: TGTGCCAGCTCACCACGGGCGGGGGCGAATAATGAAAAACTGTTTTTT.

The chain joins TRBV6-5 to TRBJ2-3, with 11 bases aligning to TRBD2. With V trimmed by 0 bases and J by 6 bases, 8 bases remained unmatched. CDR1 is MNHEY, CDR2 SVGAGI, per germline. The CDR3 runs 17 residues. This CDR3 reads CASSYSPTSGSLDTQYF. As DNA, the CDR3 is TGTGCCAGCAGTTACTCACCCACTAGCGGGAGTTTGGATACGCAGTATTTT.

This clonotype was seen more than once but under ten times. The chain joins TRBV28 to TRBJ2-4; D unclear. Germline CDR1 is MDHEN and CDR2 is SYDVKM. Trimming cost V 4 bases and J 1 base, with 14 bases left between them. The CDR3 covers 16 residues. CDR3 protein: CASSSQVPGAKNIQYF. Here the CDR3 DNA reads TGTGCCAGCAGTTCCCAGGTTCCCGGGGCCAAAAACATTCAGTACTTC.

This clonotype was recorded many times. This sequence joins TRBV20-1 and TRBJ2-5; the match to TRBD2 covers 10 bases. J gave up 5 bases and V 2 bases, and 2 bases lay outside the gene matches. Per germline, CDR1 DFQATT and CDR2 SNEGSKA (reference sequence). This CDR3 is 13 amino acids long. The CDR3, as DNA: TGCAGTGCTAGACTAGCGGGAGTTGAGACCCAGTACTTC. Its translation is CSARLAGVETQYF.

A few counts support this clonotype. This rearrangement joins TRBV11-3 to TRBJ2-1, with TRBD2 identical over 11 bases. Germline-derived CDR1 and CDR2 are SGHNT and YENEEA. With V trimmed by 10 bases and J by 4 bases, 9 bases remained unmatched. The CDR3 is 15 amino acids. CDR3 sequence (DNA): TGTGCCATTTCGGGACTAGCGGACAATTACAATGAGCAGTTCTTC. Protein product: CAISGLADNYNEQFF.

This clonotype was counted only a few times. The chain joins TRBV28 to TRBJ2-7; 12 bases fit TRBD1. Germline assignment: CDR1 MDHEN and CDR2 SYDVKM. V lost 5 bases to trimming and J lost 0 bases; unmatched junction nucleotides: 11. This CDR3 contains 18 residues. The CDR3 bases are TGTGCCAGCAGTAGACCGGGACAGGGGGCCGGGGGCTCCTACGAGCAGTACTTC. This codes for CASSRPGQGAGGSYEQYF.

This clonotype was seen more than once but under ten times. The CDR3 is CASSWDRVASGYTF. CDR3 bases: TGCGCCAGCAGCTGGGACAGGGTTGCGAGTGGCTACACCTTC. The chain carries TRBV5-1 and TRBJ1-2, with 9 bases fitting TRBD1. This CDR3 has 14 residues. CDR1 and CDR2 (germline): SGHRS, YFSETQ. With V trimmed by 3 bases and J by 7 bases, 7 bases remained unmatched.

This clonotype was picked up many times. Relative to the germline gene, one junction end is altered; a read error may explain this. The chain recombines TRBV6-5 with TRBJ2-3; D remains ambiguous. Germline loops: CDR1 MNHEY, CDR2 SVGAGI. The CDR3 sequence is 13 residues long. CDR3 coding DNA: TGCGCCAGCAGCTATTCGGGCACAGATACGCAGTATTTT. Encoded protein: CASSYSGTDTQYF.

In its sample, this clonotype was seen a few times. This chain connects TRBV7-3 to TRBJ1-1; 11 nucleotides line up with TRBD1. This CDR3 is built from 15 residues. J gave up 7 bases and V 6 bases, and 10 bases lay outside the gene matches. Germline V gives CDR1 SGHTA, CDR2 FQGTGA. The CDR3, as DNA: TGTGCCAGCAGTCAATTTGCGGGACAGGGGGGTGAAGCTTTCTTT. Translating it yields CASSQFAGQGGEAFF. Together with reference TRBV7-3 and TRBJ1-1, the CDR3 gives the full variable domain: GAGVSQTPSNKVTEKGKYVELRCDPISGHTALYWYRQSLGQGPEFLIYFQGTGAADDSGLPNDRFFAVRPEGSVSTLKIQRTERGDSAVYLCASSQFAGQGGEAFFGQGTRLTVV.

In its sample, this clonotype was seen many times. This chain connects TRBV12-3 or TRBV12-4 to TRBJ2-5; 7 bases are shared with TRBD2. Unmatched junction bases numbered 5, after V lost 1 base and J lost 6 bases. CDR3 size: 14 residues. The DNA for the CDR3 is TGTGCCAGCAGTTTAGGCGGGGGAGAAAAGACCCAGTACTTC. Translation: CASSLGGGEKTQYF.